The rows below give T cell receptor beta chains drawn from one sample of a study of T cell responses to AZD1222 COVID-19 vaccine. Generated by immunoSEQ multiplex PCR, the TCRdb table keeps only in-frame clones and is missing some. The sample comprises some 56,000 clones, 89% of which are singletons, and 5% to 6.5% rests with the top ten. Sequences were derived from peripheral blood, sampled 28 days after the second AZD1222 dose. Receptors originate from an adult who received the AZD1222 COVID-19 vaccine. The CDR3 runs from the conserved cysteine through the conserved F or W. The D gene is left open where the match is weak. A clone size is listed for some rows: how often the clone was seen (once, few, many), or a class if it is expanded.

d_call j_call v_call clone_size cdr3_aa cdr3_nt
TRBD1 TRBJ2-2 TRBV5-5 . CASRTGVSAGELFF TGTGCCAGCAGAACAGGGGTATCGGCCGGGGAGCTGTTTTTT
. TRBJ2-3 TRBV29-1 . CSQAGFRTDTQYF TGCAGTCAGGCGGGGTTTCGCACAGATACGCAGTATTTT
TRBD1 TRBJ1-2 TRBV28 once CASSLGQGGQNYGYTF TGTGCCAGCAGCCTCGGACAGGGAGGCCAAAACTATGGCTACACCTTC
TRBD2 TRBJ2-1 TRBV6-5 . CASSYSRAGGPTEQFF TGTGCCAGCAGTTACTCGCGAGCGGGGGGGCCCACGGAGCAGTTCTTC
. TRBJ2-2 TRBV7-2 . CASSSGWNQRVRELFF TGTGCCAGCAGCTCCGGCTGGAACCAAAGAGTCCGGGAGCTGTTTTTT
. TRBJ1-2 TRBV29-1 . CSVAGDFSANYGYTF TGCAGCGTCGCTGGGGACTTTTCGGCTAACTATGGCTACACCTTC
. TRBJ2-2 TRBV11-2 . CASRQNTGELFF TGTGCCAGCAGACAGAACACCGGGGAGCTGTTTTTT
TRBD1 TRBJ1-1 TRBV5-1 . CASSRGQGRGMNTEAFF TGCGCCAGCAGCAGGGGACAGGGGCGAGGGATGAACACTGAAGCTTTCTTT
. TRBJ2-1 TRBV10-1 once CASSRGVSGNNEQFF TGCGCCAGCTCAAGGGGAGTTAGCGGCAACAATGAGCAGTTCTTC
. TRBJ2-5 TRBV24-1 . CATSGPDRYEETQYF TGTGCCACCAGTGGTCCCGACAGGTACGAAGAGACCCAGTACTTC
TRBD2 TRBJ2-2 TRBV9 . CASSVAGGGVPGELFF TGTGCCAGCAGCGTAGCCGGGGGAGGGGTCCCCGGGGAGCTGTTTTTT
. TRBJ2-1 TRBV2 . CASSEGGFSYNEQFF TGTGCCAGCAGTGAAGGAGGGTTCTCCTACAATGAGCAGTTCTTC
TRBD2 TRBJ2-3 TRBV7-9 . CASGTSALRGTQYF TGTGCCAGCGGGACTAGCGCATTGCGGGGTACGCAGTATTTT
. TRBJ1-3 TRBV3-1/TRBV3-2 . CASSQVSGNTIYF TGTGCCAGCAGCCAAGTCTCTGGAAACACCATATATTTT
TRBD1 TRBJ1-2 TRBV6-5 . CASGTGGRGYTF TGTGCCAGCGGAACAGGGGGCCGGGGCTACACCTTC
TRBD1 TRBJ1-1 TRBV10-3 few CAISGGTGYTEAFF TGTGCCATCAGTGGCGGGACAGGGTACACTGAAGCTTTCTTT
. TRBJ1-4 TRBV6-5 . CASRQTGGFNEKLFF TGTGCCAGCAGACAAACTGGGGGCTTTAATGAAAAACTGTTTTTT
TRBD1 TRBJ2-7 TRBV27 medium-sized CASSVQGANYEQYF TGTGCCAGCAGTGTCCAGGGGGCCAACTACGAGCAGTACTTC
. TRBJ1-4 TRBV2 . CASKLFRTANEKLFF TGTGCCAGCAAACTTTTCAGGACGGCTAATGAAAAACTGTTTTTT
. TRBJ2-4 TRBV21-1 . CASSKGDLAKNIQYF TGTGCCAGCAGCAAAGGGGACCTAGCCAAAAACATTCAGTACTTC
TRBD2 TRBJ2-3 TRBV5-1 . CASSLDGAGVTQYF TGCGCCAGCAGCCTTGACGGAGCGGGAGTCACGCAGTATTTT
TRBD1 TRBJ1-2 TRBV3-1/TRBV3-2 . CASSNTGGAYGYTF TGTGCCAGCAGCAATACAGGGGGCGCGTATGGCTACACCTTC
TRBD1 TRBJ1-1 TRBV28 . CASSLLGGGTEAFF TGTGCCAGCAGTTTATTAGGGGGCGGCACTGAAGCTTTCTTT
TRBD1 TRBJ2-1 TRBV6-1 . CASSELGGKFF TGTGCCAGCAGTGAACTAGGGGGCAAGTTCTTC
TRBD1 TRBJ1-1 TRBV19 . CASSIQGADTEAFF TGTGCCAGTAGTATACAGGGGGCGGACACTGAAGCTTTCTTT
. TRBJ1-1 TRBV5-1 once CASSSQRRDTEAFF TGCGCCAGCAGCTCGCAAAGACGAGACACTGAAGCTTTCTTT
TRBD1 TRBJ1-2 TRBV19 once CASSTRQGGLDGYTF TGTGCCAGTAGTACCCGACAGGGGGGACTCGATGGCTACACCTTC
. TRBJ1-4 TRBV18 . CASSLGQNEKLFF TGTGCCAGCTCACTAGGACAGAATGAAAAACTGTTTTTT
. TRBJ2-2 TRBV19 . CASTPRGGNTGELFF TGTGCCAGTACCCCCCGGGGAGGAAACACCGGGGAGCTGTTTTTT
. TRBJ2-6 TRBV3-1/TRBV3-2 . CASSQGIGDKGANVLTF TGTGCCAGCAGCCAAGGGATAGGGGATAAGGGGGCCAACGTCCTGACTTTC
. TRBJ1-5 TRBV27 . CASKAAGMPSNQPQHF TGTGCCAGCAAAGCCGCAGGGATGCCAAGCAATCAGCCCCAGCATTTT
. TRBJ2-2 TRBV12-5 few CASGLGTGSGELFF TGTGCTAGTGGTTTGGGCACAGGGTCCGGGGAGCTGTTTTTT
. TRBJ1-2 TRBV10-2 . CASYPTAHYGYTF TGCGCCAGCTACCCGACAGCCCACTATGGCTACACCTTC
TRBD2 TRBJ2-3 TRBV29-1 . CSALPRTSGGSSTQYF TGCAGCGCCCTCCCTAGGACTAGCGGGGGGTCTTCTACGCAGTATTTT
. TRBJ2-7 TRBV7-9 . CASSRRDGFSYEQYF TGTGCCAGCAGCCGAAGGGACGGGTTCTCCTACGAGCAGTACTTC
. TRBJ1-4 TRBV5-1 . CASSVDSDRNEKLFF TGCGCCAGCAGCGTGGACAGCGACCGAAATGAAAAACTGTTTTTT
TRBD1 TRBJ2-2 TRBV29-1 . CSVKTGVVTGTTGELFF TGCAGCGTAAAGACTGGCGTCGTGACAGGGACCACCGGGGAGCTGTTTTTT
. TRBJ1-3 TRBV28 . CASSPGQLSGNTIYF TGTGCCAGCAGTCCAGGACAACTCTCTGGAAACACCATATATTTT
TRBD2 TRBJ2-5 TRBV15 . CATSRGFEASGIGETQYF TGTGCCACCAGCAGAGGCTTCGAGGCTAGCGGGATAGGAGAGACCCAGTACTTC
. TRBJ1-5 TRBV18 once CASSPPGDGNQPQHF TGTGCCAGCTCACCGCCCGGGGACGGCAATCAGCCCCAGCATTTT
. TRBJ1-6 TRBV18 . CASSPPAGVSPLHF TGTGCCAGCTCACCACCGGCAGGGGTCTCACCCCTCCACTTT
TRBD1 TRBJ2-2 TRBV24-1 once CATRQGSNTGELFF TGTGCCACCAGACAGGGGTCAAACACCGGGGAGCTGTTTTTT